The rows below give T cell receptor beta chains drawn from one sample of a study of cytomegalovirus exposure and HLA in healthy donors. Sequencing was performed with immunoSEQ multiplex PCR; in TCRdb, only in-frame clones are kept and a portion is missing. Seen here are 55,000 to 65,000 clones, 65% to 90% observed once, and the top ten hold less than 2%. The sample comprised PBMCs. The receptor set was obtained from a human donor in good health. Each CDR3 is given with its conserved first and last residue. A D gene is named only where the DNA matches it firmly. Not every row has a clone size; where given, it reads once, few, many or a size class.

cdr3_nt	cdr3_aa	d_call	clone_size	j_call	v_call
TGTGCCAGCAGCGCGGGACACCTAGCCAAAAACATTCAGTACTTC	CASSAGHLAKNIQYF	-	-	TRBJ2-4	TRBV9
TGTGCCATCAGTGAGTCTTACTTTCAGGGACTAGTCGCATATGAGCAGTACTTC	CAISESYFQGLVAYEQYF	TRBD2	once	TRBJ2-7	TRBV10-3
TGTGCCAGCAGTATAGGGGGCTCCTACAATGAGCAGTTCTTC	CASSIGGSYNEQFF	-	-	TRBJ2-1	TRBV7-9
TGTGCCGGAGGCCAAGTTGATCAGCCCCAGCATTTT	CAGGQVDQPQHF	-	-	TRBJ1-5	TRBV2
TGCGCCAGCAGCCTCGGGACAGGCGGCGGATGGAACACTGAAGCTTTCTTT	CASSLGTGGGWNTEAFF	TRBD1	-	TRBJ1-1	TRBV4-3
TGTGCCACTAATGACAGGGCAAATCAGCCCCAGCATTTT	CATNDRANQPQHF	TRBD1	-	TRBJ1-5	TRBV19
TGTGCCATCGGGGGGACAGAGCAAGAGACCCAGTACTTC	CAIGGTEQETQYF	-	-	TRBJ2-5	TRBV10-3
TGTGCCAGCAGCCCGAACGTACTACTAGCGGCGAGGATCTTC	CASSPNVLLAARIF	TRBD2	-	TRBJ2-1	TRBV6-5
TGTGCCAGCAGCCTCGAAGCCCCCTTGGACAGGGGAAACAATGAGCAGTTCTTC	CASSLEAPLDRGNNEQFF	TRBD1	-	TRBJ2-1	TRBV11-2
TGTGCCAGCAGTGAAGGATCGGGGTCCGCCGGGGAGCTGTTTTTT	CASSEGSGSAGELFF	-	medium-sized	TRBJ2-2	TRBV6-1
TGTGCCAGCAGTGTCGAGGGCGTCTATGGCTACACCTTC	CASSVEGVYGYTF	-	-	TRBJ1-2	TRBV2
TGTGCCAGCAGCTTATTACAGAACTCCTACGAGCAGTACTTC	CASSLLQNSYEQYF	-	-	TRBJ2-7	TRBV11-2
TGTGCCAGCAGTGATGTAGCGGGAGGACAAGAGACCCAGTACTTC	CASSDVAGGQETQYF	TRBD2	-	TRBJ2-5	TRBV6-4
TGTGCCAGCAGACTATCAAGGAGGCCTCGGGAGACCCAGTACTTC	CASRLSRRPRETQYF	-	-	TRBJ2-5	TRBV6-6
TGTGCCAGCAGCTTGGACTGGCAGGGTTTAGATTCACCCCTCCACTTT	CASSLDWQGLDSPLHF	-	few	TRBJ1-6	TRBV5-6
TGTGCCAGTAGTATAAGCGGACCCGAAAACAATGAGCAGTTCTTC	CASSISGPENNEQFF	-	-	TRBJ2-1	TRBV19
TGTGCCAGTAGTCCTCATACAGGGGGCACTGACGAGCAGTACTTC	CASSPHTGGTDEQYF	TRBD1	-	TRBJ2-7	TRBV19
TGTGCCAGCAGGGAGGGGGCCTCCTTAGTCTATGGCTACACCTTC	CASREGASLVYGYTF	TRBD1	-	TRBJ1-2	TRBV2
TGCGCCAGCAGCCAACCCGCCGGGGGGGCTGGTCGGGATACGCAGTATTTT	CASSQPAGGAGRDTQYF	TRBD2	few	TRBJ2-3	TRBV4-1
TGTGCCAGCAGTCCCAGGGAATTGTTTAACTATGGCTACACCTTC	CASSPRELFNYGYTF	-	-	TRBJ1-2	TRBV6-5
TGTGCCAGCAGCTGGACGGGTGGGGCGGCCCCAGATACGCAGTATTTT	CASSWTGGAAPDTQYF	-	-	TRBJ2-3	TRBV7-2
TGTGCCAGCAGGCCCAGCGGAATTGAAAAACTGTTTTTT	CASRPSGIEKLFF	-	-	TRBJ1-4	TRBV7-9
TGTGCCAGTAGTCCACGGGTCATTAACTATGGCTACGGCTACACCTTC	CASSPRVINYGYGYTF	-	-	TRBJ1-2	TRBV19
TGTGCCAGCAGCCGGAGGGACAGGGGGTTCTCCTACGAGCAGTACTTC	CASSRRDRGFSYEQYF	TRBD1	once	TRBJ2-7	TRBV5-6
TGTGCCAGCAGCTTAGAAGGACAGGTCTACAATGAGCAGTTCTTC	CASSLEGQVYNEQFF	TRBD1	-	TRBJ2-1	TRBV11-2
TGTGCCAGCAGCTTAGTGGGGGGACTAGCGGGAGGATATGAGCAGTTCTTC	CASSLVGGLAGGYEQFF	TRBD2	-	TRBJ2-1	TRBV7-2
TGTGCCAGCCCCCAGGCTCCGGGACTGCCAATGGATACGCAGTATTTT	CASPQAPGLPMDTQYF	-	-	TRBJ2-3	TRBV28
TGTGCCAGCATTCTACAGGGGGCGTATGGCTACACCTTC	CASILQGAYGYTF	TRBD1	-	TRBJ1-2	TRBV2
TGTGCCAGCAGCACTACGCAGGGTGGCTATAATTCACCCCTCCACTTT	CASSTTQGGYNSPLHF	-	-	TRBJ1-6	TRBV4-2
TGCAGCGTTGGGACGCAGGGAGGCTACACCTTC	CSVGTQGGYTF	-	-	TRBJ1-2	TRBV29-1